This entry features one T cell receptor (beta chain) sequence. Single viable CD3+CD4+CD8-CD45RO+ cells were sorted as the memory CD4+ T cells. The data were taken from a study of memory CD4+ T cells and cytomegalovirus serostatus. Across the study: Healthy Belgian adult donors included about nine CMV-positive and some 24 CMV-negative people.

Sequenced by immunoSEQ multiplex PCR; TCRdb stores in-frame clones only, minus some. The sample carries approximately 46,000 clones, 60% to 80% recorded once. The CDR3 runs 15 residues. From germline, CDR1 is SGHNT and CDR2 YENEEA. Unmatched junction bases numbered 5, after V lost 1 base and J lost 6 bases. This TCR derives from an adult in good health and CMV-seropositive. The specimen sequenced was memory CD4+ T cells from blood. The rearrangement links TRBV11-3 to TRBJ2-1, with 8 bases identical to TRBD2. In DNA form, the CDR3 reads TGTGCCAGCAGCTTAGCCGGGGGGGCAATCAATGAGCAGTTCTTC. Amino acid sequence: CASSLAGGAINEQFF. Looking up the rest from reference TRBV11-3 and TRBJ2-1 gives the full variable domain: EAGVVQSPRYKIIEKKQPVAFWCNPISGHNTLYWYLQNLGQGPELLIRYENEEAVDDSQLPKDRFSAERLKGVDSTLKIQPAELGDSAVYLCASSLAGGAINEQFFGPGTRLTVL.